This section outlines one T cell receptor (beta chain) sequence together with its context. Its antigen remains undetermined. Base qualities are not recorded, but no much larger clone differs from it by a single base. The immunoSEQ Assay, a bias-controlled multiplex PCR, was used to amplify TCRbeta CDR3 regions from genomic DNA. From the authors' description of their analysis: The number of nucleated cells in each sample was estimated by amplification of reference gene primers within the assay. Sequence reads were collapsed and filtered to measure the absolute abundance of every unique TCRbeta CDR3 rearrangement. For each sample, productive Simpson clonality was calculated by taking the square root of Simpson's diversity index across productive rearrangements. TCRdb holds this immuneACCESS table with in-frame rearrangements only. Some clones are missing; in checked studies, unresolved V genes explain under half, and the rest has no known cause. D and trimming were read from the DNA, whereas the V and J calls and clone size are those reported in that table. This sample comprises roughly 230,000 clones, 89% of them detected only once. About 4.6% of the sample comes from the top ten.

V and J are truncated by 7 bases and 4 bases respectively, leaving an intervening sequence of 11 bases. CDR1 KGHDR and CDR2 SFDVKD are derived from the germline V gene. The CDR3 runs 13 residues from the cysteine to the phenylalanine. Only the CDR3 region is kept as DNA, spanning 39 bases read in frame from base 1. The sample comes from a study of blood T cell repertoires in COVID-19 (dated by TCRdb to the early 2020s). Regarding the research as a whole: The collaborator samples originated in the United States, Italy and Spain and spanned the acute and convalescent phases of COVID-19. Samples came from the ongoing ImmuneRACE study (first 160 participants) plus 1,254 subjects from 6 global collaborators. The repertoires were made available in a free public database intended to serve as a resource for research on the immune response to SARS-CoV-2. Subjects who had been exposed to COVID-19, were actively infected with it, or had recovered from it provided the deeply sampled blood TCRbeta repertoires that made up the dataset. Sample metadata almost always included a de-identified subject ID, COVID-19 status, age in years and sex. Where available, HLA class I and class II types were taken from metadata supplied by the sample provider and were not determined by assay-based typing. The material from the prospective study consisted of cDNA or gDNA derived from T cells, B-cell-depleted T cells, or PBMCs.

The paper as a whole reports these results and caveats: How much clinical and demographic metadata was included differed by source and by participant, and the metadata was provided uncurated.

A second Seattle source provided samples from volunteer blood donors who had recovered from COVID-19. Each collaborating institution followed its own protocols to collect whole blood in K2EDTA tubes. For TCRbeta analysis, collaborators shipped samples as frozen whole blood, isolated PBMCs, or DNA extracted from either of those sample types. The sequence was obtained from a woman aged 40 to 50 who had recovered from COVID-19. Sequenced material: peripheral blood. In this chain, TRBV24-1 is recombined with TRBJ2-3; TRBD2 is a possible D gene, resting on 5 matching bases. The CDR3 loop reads CATRGGTADTQYF. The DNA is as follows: TGTGCCACCAGAGGAGGTACTGCAGATACGCAGTATTTT.